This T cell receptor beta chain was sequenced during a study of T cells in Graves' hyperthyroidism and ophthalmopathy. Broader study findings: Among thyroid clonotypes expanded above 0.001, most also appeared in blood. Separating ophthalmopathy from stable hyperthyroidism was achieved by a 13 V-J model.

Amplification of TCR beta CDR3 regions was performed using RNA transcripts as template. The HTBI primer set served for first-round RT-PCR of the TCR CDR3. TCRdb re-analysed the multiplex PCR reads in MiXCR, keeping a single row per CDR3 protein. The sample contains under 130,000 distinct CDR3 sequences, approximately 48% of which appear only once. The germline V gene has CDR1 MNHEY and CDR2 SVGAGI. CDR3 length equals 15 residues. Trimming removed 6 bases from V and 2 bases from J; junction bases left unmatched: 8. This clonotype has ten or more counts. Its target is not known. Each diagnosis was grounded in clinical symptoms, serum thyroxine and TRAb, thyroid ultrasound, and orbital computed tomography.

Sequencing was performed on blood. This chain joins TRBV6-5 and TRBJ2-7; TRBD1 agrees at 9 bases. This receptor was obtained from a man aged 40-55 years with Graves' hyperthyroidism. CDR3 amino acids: CASRPRQGGAYEQYF. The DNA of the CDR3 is TGTGCCAGCAGACCTAGACAGGGGGGGGCCTACGAGCAGTACTTC.